These T cell receptor beta chains were read from a single sample in a study of blood T cell repertoires in COVID-19. Only in-frame clones appear in the TCRdb table, and some are missing; sequencing was by immunoSEQ multiplex PCR. The sample yields 310,000 or so clones, about 89% seen once. Sequenced input: PBMCs or T cells enriched from blood (not recorded which). The receptors were gathered from a woman aged 40 to 55 who had recovered from COVID-19. Each CDR3 is given with its conserved first and last residue. Each record gives: V gene, clone size, CDR3 protein. Clone size, where shown, is once, few, many, or a class for clones that have expanded.

>TRBV5-4|once
CASSPHYTGADGYTF
>TRBV7-2|NA
CASSLETGVNTGELFF
>TRBV5-1|NA
CASSLRPSSGETQYF
>TRBV9|NA
CASSPLGTAYEQYF
>TRBV29-1|NA
CSVQRTPNTEAFF
>TRBV11-3|NA
CASSPGGSSYEQYF
>TRBV7-2|NA
CASSPRGRLAQETQYF
>TRBV6-5|medium-sized
CASTPSGRASYEQYF
>TRBV7-9|NA
CASSPVDRAKHYEQYF
>TRBV24-1|NA
CATSAPTSGVDTQYF
>TRBV11-3|NA
CASSLKTGKAGELFF
>TRBV6-5|NA
CASSFDRGLDEQYF
>TRBV9|few
CASSPLPAGGPSEQFF
>TRBV28|NA
CASSLWTDVNYGYTF
>TRBV18|NA
CASSPDLWVNTEAFF
>TRBV9|NA
CASSVGTGNEKLFF
>TRBV5-1|NA
CASSSLGTSGTNTGELFF
>TRBV7-9|NA
CASSPITRGLGFTDTQYF
>TRBV9|NA
CASSRALAGGDNEQFF
>TRBV7-9|NA
CASSATGLPYEQYF
>TRBV24-1|NA
CATSAPGQGNEQYF
>TRBV24-1|few
CATSEGARYEQYF
>TRBV19|NA
CASSIPGANYGYTF
>TRBV3-1/TRBV3-2|NA
CASSQEPSGTYNEQFF
>TRBV19|NA
CASSIVGGTDTGELFF
>TRBV19|NA
CASSSLAGANEQFF
>TRBV30|NA
CAWSDTYNEQFF
>TRBV5-1|NA
CASSLTSGVTDTQYF
>TRBV7-9|NA
CASSPAGGPYNEQFF
>TRBV3-1/TRBV3-2|few
CASSLGPTGTAASPLHF
>TRBV30|NA
CALSRDTEAFF
>TRBV10-3|NA
CAISESQSTEAFF